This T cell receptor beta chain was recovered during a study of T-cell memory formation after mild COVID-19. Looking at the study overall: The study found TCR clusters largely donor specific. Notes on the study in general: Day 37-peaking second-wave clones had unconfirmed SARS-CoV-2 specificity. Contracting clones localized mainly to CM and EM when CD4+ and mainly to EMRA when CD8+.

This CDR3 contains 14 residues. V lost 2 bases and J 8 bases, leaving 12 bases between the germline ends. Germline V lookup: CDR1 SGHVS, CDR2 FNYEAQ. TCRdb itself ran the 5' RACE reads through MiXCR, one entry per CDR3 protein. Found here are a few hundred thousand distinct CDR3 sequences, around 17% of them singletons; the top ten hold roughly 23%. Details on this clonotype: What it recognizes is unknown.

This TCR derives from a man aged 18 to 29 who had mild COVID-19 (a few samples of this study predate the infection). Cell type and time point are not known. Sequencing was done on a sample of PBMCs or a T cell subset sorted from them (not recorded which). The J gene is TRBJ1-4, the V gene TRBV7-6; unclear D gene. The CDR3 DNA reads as TGTGCCAGCAGCTTAAACAGCGCGGCGGAAAAACTGTTTTTT. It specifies CASSLNSAAEKLFF.